These T cell receptor beta chains were read from a single sample in a study of blood T cell repertoires in COVID-19. Measured with immunoSEQ multiplex PCR; TCRdb has only the in-frame clones, and not every one. The sample yields 200,000 to 250,000 clones, around 87% seen once. Material: peripheral blood. These receptors all stem from a woman in her 70s with active or convalescent COVID-19. CDR3s include the opening cysteine and the closing phenylalanine or tryptophan. Fields, in order: J gene, V gene, CDR3 protein.

TRBJ1-5,TRBV4-2,CASSQDLRDRNQPQHF
TRBJ1-1,TRBV5-1,CASGEGPNPEAFF
TRBJ2-5,TRBV5-4,CASSLVQREETQYF
TRBJ1-3,TRBV7-2,CASSFAAGQGAGGGNTIYF
TRBJ1-3,TRBV5-6,CASSRPTRDRSSGNTIYF
TRBJ2-3,TRBV7-2,CASSPPRGGAADTQYF
TRBJ2-3,TRBV20-1,CSASFRTSGVWGTDTQYF
TRBJ1-5,TRBV7-2,CASSPYGRQPQHF
TRBJ1-4,TRBV19,CASKRQRDEKLFF
TRBJ1-1,TRBV27,CASKSRQGLNTEAFF
TRBJ1-4,TRBV9,CASSPRRVF
TRBJ1-1,TRBV18,CASSKGALNTEAFF
TRBJ1-2,TRBV2,CASRDNRGGYTF
TRBJ2-7,TRBV14,CASSQTGVGHEQYF
TRBJ2-2,TRBV9,CASSAGTSGALVSRELFF
TRBJ2-2,TRBV10-3,CAISESTGAVKVTGELFF
TRBJ2-2,TRBV25-1,CASSETGARRTGELFF
TRBJ1-2,TRBV6-1,CASSEDWGDYGYTF
TRBJ1-2,TRBV4-1,CASSQDEGYTF
TRBJ1-3,TRBV6-5,CAGSTGGRNTIYF
TRBJ1-3,TRBV9,CASSVDREGSSGNTIYF
TRBJ2-5,TRBV5-4,CASLSSGGGGETQYF